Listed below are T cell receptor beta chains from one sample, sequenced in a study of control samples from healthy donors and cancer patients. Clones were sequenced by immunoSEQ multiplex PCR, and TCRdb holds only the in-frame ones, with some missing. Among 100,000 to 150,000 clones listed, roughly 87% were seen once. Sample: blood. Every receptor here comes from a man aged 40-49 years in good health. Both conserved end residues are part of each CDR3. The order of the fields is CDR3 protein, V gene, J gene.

CASSQVGEMGTDTQYF,TRBV3-1/TRBV3-2,TRBJ2-3
CATSDLQAQGHNEQFF,TRBV24-1,TRBJ2-1
CASSPGTGLNGELFF,TRBV19,TRBJ2-2
CASRGTGEQPQHF,TRBV25-1,TRBJ1-5
CASSDGPNSGETQYF,TRBV2,TRBJ2-5
CAIIQGGGNEQFF,TRBV6-5,TRBJ2-1
CAIKWRGGPDTQYF,TRBV10-3,TRBJ2-3
CASSGGEGEQFF,TRBV12-3/TRBV12-4,TRBJ2-1
CSVFRDRGSEAFF,TRBV29-1,TRBJ1-1
CASSPQNTGRGEKLFF,TRBV18,TRBJ1-4
CASAKGRRTDTQYF,TRBV7-2,TRBJ2-3
CASSYHDTIYF,TRBV12-3/TRBV12-4,TRBJ1-3
CASSLVSNEQYF,TRBV3-1/TRBV3-2,TRBJ2-7
CSLLPGGERAYNEQFF,TRBV29-1,TRBJ2-1
CASSYPDRLSNQPQHF,TRBV6-2/TRBV6-3,TRBJ1-5
CASQGASYEQYF,TRBV10-3,TRBJ2-7
CASSIRQGAIGPDTQYF,TRBV9,TRBJ2-3
CASSETAGGSTDTQYF,TRBV2,TRBJ2-3
CASSSWGPVDEQFF,TRBV7-8,TRBJ2-1
CASSYSPGQGIYGYTF,TRBV6-6,TRBJ1-2
CASSHGQGYGYTF,TRBV3-1/TRBV3-2,TRBJ1-2
CASSSYTGGFGSSPYEQYF,TRBV7-2,TRBJ2-7
CASRGPGDEQYF,TRBV6-5,TRBJ2-7
CATSDPGTSGGAYNEQFF,TRBV24-1,TRBJ2-1
CASSRWVGTDRRYGYTF,TRBV5-6,TRBJ1-2
CASRGTRQETQYF,TRBV5-6,TRBJ2-5
CASSPLGQGGFLLEAFF,TRBV18,TRBJ1-1
CASSKTEKLFF,TRBV5-6,TRBJ1-4
CSALPGDTQYF,TRBV20-1,TRBJ2-3
CASSLKNLAGGYYNEQFF,TRBV5-1,TRBJ2-1
CASSLIPGTGVGGEAFF,TRBV3-1/TRBV3-2,TRBJ1-1
CASSIGLAGAYEQYF,TRBV5-4,TRBJ2-7
CASSQPPTGSLPYEQYF,TRBV6-2/TRBV6-3,TRBJ2-7
CASSIKLTGDRGYTF,TRBV19,TRBJ1-2
CASSKDEGEDYGYTF,TRBV21-1,TRBJ1-2
CASSSRDGRNEKLFF,TRBV7-2,TRBJ1-4
CASSSRTGGQETQYF,TRBV19,TRBJ2-5
CASSQEGGSGANVLTF,TRBV4-3,TRBJ2-6
CASSYSGQGAYEQYF,TRBV6-5,TRBJ2-7
CASSRWTGQEVAFF,TRBV5-1,TRBJ1-1
CASSELRVQGKEAFF,TRBV2,TRBJ1-1
CASSFSGLAETQYF,TRBV7-8,TRBJ2-5
CASSYSRSGGAREQYF,TRBV6-5,TRBJ2-7
CASSTSSGETYEQYF,TRBV19,TRBJ2-7
CASGLTGFDYGYTF,TRBV12-5,TRBJ1-2
CATEPSGGIYGYTF,TRBV2,TRBJ1-2
CASSQGDLNTETFF,TRBV4-1,TRBJ1-1
CASNRGGGYTF,TRBV2,TRBJ1-2
CASSPHMDTQYF,TRBV4-1,TRBJ2-3
CASSDNAHEQFF,TRBV7-9,TRBJ2-1
CASSPMAGKPPEAFF,TRBV18,TRBJ1-1
CAISERGARNTEAFF,TRBV10-3,TRBJ1-1
CASSSIQGSANEKLFF,TRBV27,TRBJ1-4